The 31 T cell receptor beta chains reported below all come from one sample, sequenced in a study of T-cell memory formation after mild COVID-19. TCRdb re-called the 5' RACE reads through MiXCR, storing one row per CDR3 protein. The profile shows some 68,000 distinct CDR3 sequences, over 15% of them singletons. Source material: PBMCs or a T cell subset sorted from them (not recorded which). These receptors originate from an adult woman who had mild COVID-19 (a few samples of this study predate the infection). Cell type and time point are not known.

This clonotype was picked up many times. This chain joins TRBV6-2 or TRBV6-3 and TRBJ2-7; TRBD1 aligns across 11 bases. There are 14 residues in the CDR3. The germline gives CDR1 MNHEY, CDR2 SVGEGT. Trimming took 2 bases from V and 3 from J; bases not matched to a gene: 0. The CDR3 region is CASSYGTGGYEQYF. The CDR3 nucleotides read TGTGCCAGCAGTTACGGGACAGGGGGCTACGAGCAGTACTTC.

This clonotype was seen only a few times. The rearrangement uses TRBV27 and TRBJ2-5; D not certain. CDR3 length: 13 amino acids. The V end lost 4 bases, the J end lost 5 bases, and 11 bases lay between the germline ends. Germline V gene data show CDR1 as MNHEY and CDR2 as SMNVEV (reference sequence). The CDR3 DNA follows: TGTGCCAGCAGTTGGTTCAGTGGGGAGACCCAGTACTTC. Translating it yields CASSWFSGETQYF.

This clonotype was observed a few times. The CDR3 loop is CASSYSIVWGGGETQYF. The CDR3 coding sequence is TGTGCCAGCAGTTACTCGATTGTGTGGGGAGGCGGAGAGACCCAGTACTTC. This chain links TRBV6-5 with TRBJ2-5; the D gene is possibly TRBD2 (6 bases). There are 17 residues in the CDR3. Germline V lookup: CDR1 MNHEY, CDR2 SVGAGI. Trimming took off 0 bases at V and 4 bases at J, with 18 bases between the two ends.

In its sample, this clonotype was seen a few times. The rearrangement links TRBV5-5 to TRBJ2-7, with 10 positions matching TRBD1. The CDR3 length is 14 residues. The V and J ends lost 4 bases and 4 bases, in that order; junction bases with no gene match: 5. CDR1 SGHKS and CDR2 YYEKEE come from the germline V gene (reference sequence). The CDR3 coding sequence is TGTGCCAGCAGCCTGGGGACAGGGGAATACGAGCAGTACTTC. Residues: CASSLGTGEYEQYF.

The chain recombines TRBV7-6 with TRBJ2-3; TRBD2 aligns across 11 bases. The J segment lost 3 bases and the V segment lost 6 bases, leaving 5 bases of the junction unmatched. The germline V gene encodes CDR1 SGHVS and CDR2 FNYEAQ. The CDR3 has 15 residues. The CDR3 spells CASSYTSGRTDTQYF. In DNA, the CDR3 is TGTGCCAGCAGTTATACTAGCGGGAGAACAGATACGCAGTATTTT.

This clonotype appeared a few times. The chain couples TRBV6-5 to TRBJ2-1; 10 bases fit TRBD2. CDR1 MNHEY and CDR2 SVGAGI come from the germline V gene. The trim removed 5 bases at V and 4 bases at J, leaving 8 bases unmatched. This CDR3 has 16 residues. CDR3 protein: CASSPHLAGEYNEQFF. CDR3 sequence (DNA): TGTGCCAGCAGTCCTCACCTAGCGGGAGAGTACAATGAGCAGTTCTTC.

The chain is built from TRBV7-8 and TRBJ1-1; D gene ambiguous. V lost 3 bases, J lost 2 bases, and 16 bases lay in between. The CDR3 sequence is 16 residues long. CDR1 SGHVS and CDR2 FQNEAQ come from the germline V gene. Here the CDR3 DNA reads TGTGCCAGCAGCTTCGTAAGCCTGCCCCAAAACACTGAAGCTTTCTTT. This codes for CASSFVSLPQNTEAFF.

The V gene is TRBV12-3 or TRBV12-4, the J gene TRBJ2-3; possibly TRBD1 for D (5 bases). V lost 8 bases and J 7 bases, leaving 16 bases between the germline ends. The CDR3 has 13 amino acids. The CDR3 DNA reads TGTGCCAGCCTGGACATCCCAGGGAATACGCAGTATTTT. This encodes CASLDIPGNTQYF.

This clonotype has more than one count but fewer than ten. The chain has TRBV10-2 and TRBJ2-6, with D possibly being TRBD1 (5 bases). Germline CDR1 WSHSY, CDR2 SAAADI. This CDR3 region has 14 residues. V lost 8 bases, J lost 0 bases, and 8 bases lay in between. The CDR3 region has the DNA TGCGCCAGCTCGACAGTCTCTGGGGCCAACGTCCTGACTTTC. Translation gives CASSTVSGANVLTF.

This clonotype was seen only a few times. CDR3 nucleotides: TGTGCCAGCAGCTCCTATTTGGATACGCAGTATTTT. This translates into CASSSYLDTQYF. The chain employs TRBV5-6 and TRBJ2-3; no definite D call. The CDR3 covers 12 residues. V was clipped by 3 bases and J by 6 bases, with 8 bases between them. From germline, CDR1 is SGHDT and CDR2 YYEEEE.

This clonotype was counted many times. The V and J genes are TRBV9 and TRBJ1-5; TRBD1 matches at 9 bases. Trimming removed 3 bases from V and 1 base from J; junction bases left unmatched: 14. Per germline, CDR1 SGDLS and CDR2 YYNGEE. The CDR3 has 19 amino acids. CDR3 sequence (DNA): TGTGCCAGCAGCGGACAGGGGGATCTTAGAGGTTTGAGCAATCAGCCCCAGCATTTT. Protein sequence: CASSGQGDLRGLSNQPQHF.

There are a few counts of this clonotype. J is TRBJ1-2 and V is TRBV29-1; no definite D call. CDR1 SQVTM and CDR2 ANQGSEA come from the germline V gene. V dropped 1 base and J dropped 4 bases, with 13 bases sitting between them. This CDR3 is 14 amino acids long. The CDR3 sequence is CSVEGAEGAYGYTF. For the CDR3, the DNA is TGCAGCGTTGAAGGGGCAGAGGGTGCCTATGGCTACACCTTC. Filled out from reference TRBV29-1 and TRBJ1-2, the complete variable domain reads SAVISQKPSRDICQRGTSLTIQCQVDSQVTMMFWYRQQPGQSLTLIATANQGSEATYESGFVIDKFPISRPNLTFSTLTVSNMSPEDSSIYLCSVEGAEGAYGYTFGSGTRLTVV.

In its sample, this clonotype was seen a few times. J is TRBJ2-1 and V is TRBV6-6; possible D gene TRBD1, 6 bases. The CDR3 contains 15 residues. The ends were cut back, 2 bases at V and 6 bases at J, with 14 bases in the middle. Germline lookup yields CDR1 MNHNY and CDR2 SVGAGI (reference sequence). DNA for the CDR3: TGTGCCAGCAGTTACCCAGGGGTTCCCTCCAATGAGCAGTTCTTC. Protein product: CASSYPGVPSNEQFF.

This clonotype was detected only a few times. The chain employs TRBV6-1 and TRBJ2-3; 10 positions agree with TRBD1. Germline CDR1 reads MNHNS; CDR2 reads SASEGT. The CDR3 runs to 15 residues. J lost 2 bases, V lost 6 bases, and 5 bases had no gene match. The CDR3: CASRPGTGDTDTQYF. The CDR3 DNA sequence: TGTGCCAGCAGACCCGGGACAGGGGACACAGATACGCAGTATTTT.

The J gene is TRBJ2-1, the V gene TRBV28, with D perhaps matching TRBD1 (6 bases). Trimming took 6 bases from V and 9 from J, leaving 21 bases between them. Germline V gene sequence: CDR1 MDHEN, CDR2 SYDVKM. This CDR3 region has 15 residues. CDR3 sequence reads: CASRPAWGPSGEQFF. The CDR3 nucleotides are TGTGCCAGCAGACCCGCGTGGGGGCCTTCTGGTGAGCAGTTCTTC. Combining the CDR3 with reference TRBV28 and TRBJ2-1 gives the whole variable domain DVKVTQSSRYLVKRTGEKVFLECVQDMDHENMFWYRQDPGLGLRLIYFSYDVKMKEKGDIPEGYSVSREKKERFSLILESASTNQTSMYLCASRPAWGPSGEQFFGPGTRLTVL.

This clonotype was observed at least ten times. This chain uses TRBV29-1 with TRBJ1-1; D uncertain. Germline CDR1 is SQVTM and CDR2 is ANQGSEA. The CDR3 runs 16 residues. Trimming left V 0 bases short and J 0 bases short, with 14 bases between. The CDR3 is CSVEDPVRRMNTEAFF. CDR3 nucleotides: TGCAGCGTTGAAGACCCGGTCCGGCGCATGAACACTGAAGCTTTCTTT. The whole variable domain, filled in from reference TRBV29-1 and TRBJ1-1, reads SAVISQKPSRDICQRGTSLTIQCQVDSQVTMMFWYRQQPGQSLTLIATANQGSEATYESGFVIDKFPISRPNLTFSTLTVSNMSPEDSSIYLCSVEDPVRRMNTEAFFGQGTRLTVV.

Here the CDR3 reads CSVKTLAGATDTQYF. The CDR3 coding sequence is TGCAGTGTCAAGACCCTAGCTGGGGCCACAGATACGCAGTATTTT. The chain couples TRBV20-1 to TRBJ2-3; D may be TRBD1 or TRBD2 (5 bases each). CDR3 length equals 15 residues. Germline CDR1 is DFQATT and CDR2 is SNEGSKA (reference sequence). Trimming shortened V by 7 bases and J by 2 bases, and 19 bases separated the two germline ends.

In its sample, this clonotype was seen a few times. The CDR3 protein is CASSQGTGASSYEQYF. The CDR3 DNA reads as TGCGCCAGCAGCCAAGGGACAGGGGCGAGCTCCTACGAGCAGTACTTC. V gene TRBV4-3 combines with J gene TRBJ2-7; TRBD1 matches at 9 bases. The CDR3 extends over 16 amino acids. CDR1 and CDR2 from the germline V gene are LGHNA and YSLEER. J lost 0 bases, V lost 1 base, and 4 bases had no gene match.

The J gene is TRBJ2-7, the V gene TRBV5-1, with D tentatively TRBD2 (5 bases). From germline, CDR1 is SGHRS and CDR2 YFSETQ. The length of the CDR3 is 15 residues. The V and J ends lost 3 bases and 2 bases respectively, with 15 bases between them. CDR3 in DNA: TGCGCCAGCAGCTGGAGGACGGTCCCGACCTACGAGCAGTACTTC. It is translated as CASSWRTVPTYEQYF.

In this sample, this clonotype turned up a few times. V and J are TRBV15 and TRBJ2-7; a weak D match, TRBD1 (6 bases). The CDR3 spans 14 residues. The V gene's germline CDR1 is LNHNV and CDR2 YYDKDF (reference sequence). V gave up 5 bases and J gave up 0 bases, with 11 bases separating them. The CDR3 protein is CATSPGVTSYEQYF. The CDR3 nucleotides read TGTGCCACCAGCCCAGGGGTGACCTCCTACGAGCAGTACTTC.

This rearrangement joins TRBV23-1 to TRBJ2-1; D is unclear. TRBV23-1 is an open reading frame, and its role is uncertain. Trimming removed 4 bases at V and 4 bases at J, with 8 bases between. The CDR3 loop spans 13 amino acids. CDR3 loop: CASSLRRYNEQFF. The CDR3 DNA follows: TGCGCCAGCAGTCTAAGAAGGTACAATGAGCAGTTCTTC.

This chain links TRBV24-1 with TRBJ2-1; 7 nucleotides line up with TRBD2. V lost 3 bases and J lost 4; bases outside the gene matches: 5. Germline V gene lookup returns CDR1 KGHDR and CDR2 SFDVKD. This CDR3 has 15 amino acids. CDR3 region: CATSDPGRGYNEQFF. DNA of the CDR3: TGTGCCACCAGTGATCCGGGGCGGGGGTACAATGAGCAGTTCTTC.

The rearrangement joins TRBV6-5 to TRBJ1-1; 7 bases agree with TRBD1. CDR1 is MNHEY and CDR2 is SVGAGI in the germline V gene. The V and J ends lost 2 bases and 1 base, in that order; junction bases with no gene match: 7. This CDR3 contains 16 residues. The CDR3, as DNA: TGTGCCAGCAGTTACGCGAAGGGGGCTTGGAACACTGAAGCTTTCTTT. Protein sequence: CASSYAKGAWNTEAFF.

There are a few counts of this clonotype. The J gene is TRBJ2-5, the V gene TRBV7-6; TRBD2 matches 13 bases. CDR3 size: 18 residues. Germline V gene lookup returns CDR1 SGHVS and CDR2 FNYEAQ. Trimming took 0 bases from V and 6 from J; bases not matched to a gene: 10. In DNA form, the CDR3 reads TGTGCCAGCAGCTTAGCCGCACTAGCGGGGGGGCCTAGACAGACCCAGTACTTC. Encoded protein: CASSLAALAGGPRQTQYF.

This chain joins TRBV2 and TRBJ2-7; the D is unclear. In germline, CDR1 is SNHLY, CDR2 FYNNEI. The CDR3 runs 12 residues. Between the trimmed V and J ends, which lost 7 bases and 5 bases, there was a span of 12 bases. CDR3 amino acids: CASMVAQDEQYF. Here the CDR3 DNA reads TGTGCCAGCATGGTCGCCCAGGACGAGCAGTACTTC.

This sequence joins TRBV12-3 or TRBV12-4 and TRBJ2-3, with TRBD1 matching over 7 bases. Trimming took 5 bases from V and 2 from J; bases not matched to a gene: 13. The CDR3 spans 17 residues. CDR3 sequence: CASSPLDWDSITDTQYF. The CDR3 DNA follows: TGTGCCAGCAGTCCGCTCGATTGGGACAGCATCACAGATACGCAGTATTTT.

Only a few counts were recorded for this clonotype. The chain couples TRBV29-1 to TRBJ1-6; D remains unclear. Trimming took 0 bases from V and 6 from J, leaving 15 bases between them. The CDR3 is 16 amino acids. Looked up from germline, CDR1 is SQVTM and CDR2 is ANQGSEA. Here the CDR3 DNA reads TGCAGCGTTGAAGATGGTGTTCGGTTCTTTAATTCACCCCTCCACTTT. This codes for CSVEDGVRFFNSPLHF.

V is TRBV18 and J is TRBJ1-2; 9 positions match TRBD1. The CDR3 contains 14 residues. The ends lost 6 bases at V and 6 bases at J; junction bases unmatched: 8. Germline V gene data show CDR1 as KGHSH and CDR2 as LQKENI. The chain's CDR3 is CASSSAGQGDGYTF. DNA of the CDR3: TGTGCCAGCTCGTCGGCGGGACAGGGAGATGGCTACACCTTC.

The V call is TRBV7-9, the J call TRBJ1-1; perhaps TRBD1 as D (5 bases). V was clipped by 5 bases and J by 7 bases, with 17 bases between them. The CDR3 runs to 14 residues. Germline CDR1 reads SEHNR; CDR2 reads FQNEAQ (reference sequence). CDR3 DNA sequence: TGTGCCAGCAGCAGAAGAGGGGATTTGGGTGAAGCTTTCTTT. It encodes CASSRRGDLGEAFF.

This clonotype occurred many times. The chain recombines TRBV6-6 with TRBJ2-7, with D tentatively TRBD1 (5 bases). Trimming removed 0 bases from V and 1 base from J, with 10 bases in between. The germline gives CDR1 MNHNY, CDR2 SVGAGI (reference sequence). The CDR3 consists of 15 residues. The CDR3 coding sequence is TGTGCCAGCAGTTACTCGACAGCAGATTCCTACGAGCAGTACTTC. Its protein is CASSYSTADSYEQYF.

The J gene is TRBJ2-1, the V gene TRBV7-9; D is possibly TRBD1 (5 bases). Trimming left V 4 bases short and J 8 bases short, with 9 bases between. This CDR3 spans 12 amino acids. The germline V gene has CDR1 SEHNR and CDR2 FQNEAQ (reference sequence). The CDR3 DNA is TGTGCCAGCAGCTCCAGGGTCCATGAGCAGTTCTTC. It specifies CASSSRVHEQFF.